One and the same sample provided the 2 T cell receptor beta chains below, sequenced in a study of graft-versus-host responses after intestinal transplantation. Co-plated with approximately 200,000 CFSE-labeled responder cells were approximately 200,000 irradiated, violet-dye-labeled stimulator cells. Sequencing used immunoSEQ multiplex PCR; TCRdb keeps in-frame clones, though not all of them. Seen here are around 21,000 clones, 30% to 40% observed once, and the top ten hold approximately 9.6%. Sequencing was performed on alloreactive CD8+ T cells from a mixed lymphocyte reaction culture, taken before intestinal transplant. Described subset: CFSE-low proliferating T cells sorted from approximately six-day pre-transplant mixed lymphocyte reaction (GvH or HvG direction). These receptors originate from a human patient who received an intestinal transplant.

The CDR3: CASSLAGQGYTDTQYF. CDR3 DNA sequence: TGTGCCAGCAGCTTAGCAGGGCAGGGGTACACAGATACGCAGTATTTT. V and J are TRBV7-6 and TRBJ2-3, with D maybe TRBD1 (6 bases). This CDR3 spans 16 amino acids. V was trimmed by 0 bases and J by 2 bases, leaving 12 bases between them. Germline CDR1 reads SGHVS; CDR2 reads FNYEAQ.

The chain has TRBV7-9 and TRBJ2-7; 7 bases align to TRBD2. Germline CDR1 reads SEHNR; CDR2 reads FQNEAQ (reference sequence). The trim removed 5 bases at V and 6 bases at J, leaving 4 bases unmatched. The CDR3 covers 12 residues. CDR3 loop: CASSQTSREQYF. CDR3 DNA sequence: TGTGCCAGCAGCCAGACTAGCCGCGAGCAGTACTTC.